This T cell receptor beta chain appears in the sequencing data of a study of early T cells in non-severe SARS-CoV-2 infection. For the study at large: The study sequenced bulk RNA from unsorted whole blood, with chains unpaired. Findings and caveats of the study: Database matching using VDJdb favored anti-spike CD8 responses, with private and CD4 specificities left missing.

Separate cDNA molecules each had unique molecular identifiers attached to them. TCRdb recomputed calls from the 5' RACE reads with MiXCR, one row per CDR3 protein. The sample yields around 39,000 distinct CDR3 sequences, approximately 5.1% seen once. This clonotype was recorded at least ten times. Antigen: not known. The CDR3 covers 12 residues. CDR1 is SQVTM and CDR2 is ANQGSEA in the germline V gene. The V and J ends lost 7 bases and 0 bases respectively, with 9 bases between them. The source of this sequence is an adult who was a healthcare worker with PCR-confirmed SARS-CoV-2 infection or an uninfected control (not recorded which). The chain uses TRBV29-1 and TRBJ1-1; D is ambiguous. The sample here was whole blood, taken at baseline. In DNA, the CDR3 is TGCAGCGGCACCCACATGAACACTGAAGCTTTCTTT. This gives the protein CSGTHMNTEAFF.